The sequence of this T cell receptor (beta chain) was determined in a study of Graves' ophthalmopathy and Graves' hyperthyroidism. RNA transcripts were the template, and TCR beta CDR3 regions were amplified from them. Amplification began with first-round RT-PCR using HTBI primers, then second-round multiplex PCR was performed. Via MiXCR, TCRdb re-called the multiplex PCR reads, giving one row per CDR3 protein. Among some 750,000 distinct CDR3 sequences listed, around 40% were seen once. This CDR3 region has 13 residues. Germline V lookup: CDR1 DFQATT, CDR2 SNEGSKA (reference sequence). The V gene end was trimmed by 5 bases and the J gene end by 2 bases; junction bases not matched to a gene: 5.

The source of this sequence is an adult man with Graves' ophthalmopathy. This sequence joins TRBV20-1 and TRBJ2-7; 8 bases are a match to TRBD1. Source material: peripheral blood. The CDR3 reads CSAPTGAPYEQYF. Here the CDR3 DNA reads TGCAGTGCTCCGACAGGGGCGCCCTACGAGCAGTACTTC.